Sequencing of this TCR beta chain was carried out in a study of blood T cell repertoires in COVID-19. Study overall: Whether acute or convalescent, the COVID-19 samples came from the United States, Italy and Spain. T cells, B-cell-depleted T cells, or PBMCs provided the cDNA or gDNA that served as material.

With 6 bases clipped from V and 7 bases from J, the junction kept 6 bases outside the gene matches. Germline CDR1 reads SGHTA; CDR2 reads FQGNSA. This CDR3 is 13 amino acids long. Methods used by the authors: Amplification of reference gene primers provided the estimated nucleated cell counts. Produced via immunoSEQ multiplex PCR; TCRdb's table is partial and in-frame only. V and J calls and clone size follow that table, whereas D and trimming were derived from the DNA. The table has 35,000 to 55,000 clones, about 88% seen once; the top ten hold roughly 19%. J is TRBJ2-4 and V is TRBV7-2; 7 nucleotides align to TRBD2. The source of this sequence is a man between 65 and 85 years old with active COVID-19. Sequenced input: peripheral blood. CDR3 sequence (DNA): TGTGCCAGCAGGCCGCCCGGGGGGAACATTCAGTACTTC. As protein: CASRPPGGNIQYF.